One and the same sample provided the 24 T cell receptor beta chains below, sequenced in a study of T cell responses to AZD1222 COVID-19 vaccine. The assay was immunoSEQ multiplex PCR, and TCRdb's table has in-frame clones only and misses some. The repertoire has about 140,000 clones, around 93% of them found once; the top ten carry 4.5% to 5.5%. The sample was peripheral blood, taken on day 0 of AZD1222 vaccination. The receptor source for this set is an adult in good health.

In this sample, this clone turned up once. The chain combines TRBV7-9 with TRBJ2-5; D unresolved. Trimming removed 2 bases at V and 2 bases at J, with 6 bases between. CDR3 length: 13 amino acids. Germline V gene lookup returns CDR1 SEHNR and CDR2 FQNEAQ (reference sequence). CDR3 sequence: CASSLSTQETQYF. In nucleotides, the CDR3 is TGTGCCAGCAGCTTATCCACGCAAGAGACCCAGTACTTC.

The J gene is TRBJ2-5, the V gene TRBV5-1; D is perhaps TRBD2 (6 bases). Between the trimmed V and J ends, which lost 3 bases and 5 bases, there was a span of 14 bases. The CDR3 sequence is 14 residues long. In germline, CDR1 is SGHRS, CDR2 YFSETQ. The CDR3 nucleotides read TGCGCCAGCAGCTCTAGAGCGGCGGGGGAGACCCAGTACTTC. As protein: CASSSRAAGETQYF. The full variable domain, in which reference TRBV5-1 and TRBJ2-5 provide the parts outside the CDR3, is KAGVTQTPRYLIKTRGQQVTLSCSPISGHRSVSWYQQTPGQGLQFLFEYFSETQRNKGNFPGRFSGRQFSNSRSEMNVSTLELGDSALYLCASSSRAAGETQYFGPGTRLLVL.

The V call is TRBV5-5, the J call TRBJ2-5, with D perhaps TRBD2 (7 bases). V shed 2 bases and J shed 4 bases, with 15 bases lying between them. CDR3 length: 15 residues. Per the germline V gene, CDR1 is SGHKS and CDR2 is YYEKEE (reference sequence). The CDR3 region is CASSFEGGPGETQYF. The CDR3 nucleotides read TGTGCCAGCAGCTTCGAGGGGGGGCCGGGAGAGACCCAGTACTTC.

This chain links TRBV29-1 with TRBJ2-2; 7 positions match TRBD1. This CDR3 spans 13 amino acids. Germline V gene lookup returns CDR1 SQVTM and CDR2 ANQGSEA. The V gene end was trimmed by 6 bases and the J gene end by 5 bases; junction bases not matched to a gene: 6. The CDR3 region is CSVPRGNTGELFF. CDR3 nucleotides: TGCAGCGTCCCCAGGGGGAATACCGGGGAGCTGTTTTTT.

V is TRBV21-1 and J is TRBJ2-3. TRBV21-1 is classified as a pseudogene. The CDR3 is made up of 16 amino acids. The CDR3 nucleotides read TGTGCCAGCATACCACATAAGGATTTGTTAGGGGATACGCAGTATTTT. Translated, it gives CASIPHKDLLGDTQYF.

The chain employs TRBV27 and TRBJ1-1; D not certain. This CDR3 contains 13 residues. Trimming shortened V by 6 bases and J by 1 base, and 9 bases separated the two germline ends. Germline V gene lookup returns CDR1 MNHEY and CDR2 SMNVEV (reference sequence). In DNA form, the CDR3 reads TGTGCCAGCAGGTTTACAGAGAACACTGAAGCTTTCTTT. This sequence encodes CASRFTENTEAFF.

The chain carries TRBV19 and TRBJ1-3, with TRBD1 as a possible D gene (5 bases). From germline, CDR1 is LNHDA and CDR2 SQIVND (reference sequence). The CDR3 has 15 amino acids. The V gene lost 5 bases and the J gene lost 0 bases, with 11 bases spanning the gap. This CDR3 reads CASSPTGASGNTIYF. The CDR3 DNA reads TGTGCCAGTAGTCCAACAGGAGCCTCTGGAAACACCATATATTTT.

V usage is TRBV9 and J usage is TRBJ2-1; D gene unclear. This CDR3 is built from 13 residues. Germline V lookup: CDR1 SGDLS, CDR2 YYNGEE. Between the trimmed V and J ends, which lost 0 bases and 8 bases, there was a span of 9 bases. CDR3 nucleotides: TGTGCCAGCAGCGTAGTGTCTACCCATGAGCAGTTCTTC. Protein product: CASSVVSTHEQFF.

This chain joins TRBV7-9 and TRBJ1-5, with D hard to call. The V end was cut by 4 bases, the J end by 4 bases, with 5 bases between. Germline V lookup: CDR1 SEHNR, CDR2 FQNEAQ (reference sequence). CDR3 length: 12 residues. The CDR3 DNA reads as TGTGCCAGCAGCTCACCAAATCAGCCCCAGCATTTT. This translates into CASSSPNQPQHF.

This chain joins TRBV7-9 and TRBJ1-6; D is uncertain. The ends were cut back, 1 base at V and 0 bases at J, with 4 bases in the middle. The germline V gene encodes CDR1 SEHNR and CDR2 FQNEAQ (reference sequence). The CDR3 is made up of 15 amino acids. The CDR3 spells CASSLEGSYNSPLHF. The CDR3 coding sequence is TGTGCCAGCAGCTTAGAGGGCTCCTATAATTCACCCCTCCACTTT. The full variable domain, rest sourced from reference TRBV7-9 and TRBJ1-6, is DTGVSQNPRHKITKRGQNVTFRCDPISEHNRLYWYRQTLGQGPEFLTYFQNEAQLEKSRLLSDRFSAERPKGSFSTLEIQRTEQGDSAMYLCASSLEGSYNSPLHFGNGTRLTVT.

This chain links TRBV6-5 with TRBJ1-2, with D maybe TRBD1 (5 bases). Per germline, CDR1 MNHEY and CDR2 SVGAGI. This CDR3 spans 12 amino acids. V was clipped by 7 bases and J by 4 bases, with 10 bases between them. The CDR3 bases are TGTGCCAGCACCCGAGACAGCTATGGCTACACCTTC. Protein product: CASTRDSYGYTF.

The sample holds a few counts of this clone. The chain employs TRBV19 and TRBJ1-5; D is undetermined. The germline V gene encodes CDR1 LNHDA and CDR2 SQIVND (reference sequence). The CDR3 consists of 14 residues. Trimming stripped 2 bases from V and 7 bases from J, with 12 bases between. The CDR3 loop reads CASSIYGGDQPQHF. The CDR3 region has the DNA TGTGCCAGTAGTATATATGGAGGCGACCAGCCCCAGCATTTT.

The chain uses TRBV27 and TRBJ2-1; D not certain. The ends were cut back, 5 bases at V and 6 bases at J, with 20 bases in the middle. Germline V gene data show CDR1 as MNHEY and CDR2 as SMNVEV (reference sequence). The CDR3 loop spans 16 amino acids. CDR3 loop: CASSHPPGWTTNEQFF. The CDR3 DNA reads as TGTGCCAGCAGTCACCCCCCCGGTTGGACCACCAATGAGCAGTTCTTC.

V usage is TRBV23-1 and J usage is TRBJ1-3; D is undetermined. TRBV23-1 carries the ORF label, with uncertain function. The V end was cut by 4 bases, the J end by 0 bases, with 7 bases between. The CDR3 spans 14 residues. CDR3 in amino acids: CASSPAGSGNTIYF. DNA for the CDR3: TGCGCCAGCAGTCCCGCAGGCTCTGGAAACACCATATATTTT.

The chain carries TRBV7-2 and TRBJ2-1; TRBD1 agrees at 7 bases. The germline V gene has CDR1 SGHTA and CDR2 FQGNSA. This CDR3 contains 14 residues. Germline trimming cut 4 bases from V and 6 bases from J; bases unmatched to any gene: 6. The CDR3 DNA reads TGTGCCAGCAGCTCCGGGACAGTCATCAATGAGCAGTTCTTC. Translating it yields CASSSGTVINEQFF.

The chain is built from TRBV6-5 and TRBJ2-2; D remains ambiguous. Trimming took 7 bases from V and 7 from J, leaving 7 bases between them. The V gene's germline CDR1 is MNHEY and CDR2 SVGAGI. The CDR3 loop spans 11 amino acids. Here the CDR3 DNA reads TGTGCCAGCATAAAAGACGGGGAGCTGTTTTTT. Translating it yields CASIKDGELFF.

This rearrangement joins TRBV9 to TRBJ1-2; D gene ambiguous. The CDR3 has 14 amino acids. Germline CDR1 SGDLS, CDR2 YYNGEE. Trimming cost V 3 bases and J 4 bases, with 13 bases left between them. The CDR3 here is CASSGLETSYGYTF. CDR3 coding DNA: TGTGCCAGCAGCGGTCTAGAGACCTCCTATGGCTACACCTTC. The full variable domain, with the rest looked up from reference TRBV9 and TRBJ1-2, is DSGVTQTPKHLITATGQRVTLRCSPRSGDLSVYWYQQSLDQGLQFLIQYYNGEERAKGNILERFSAQQFPDLHSELNLSSLELGDSALYFCASSGLETSYGYTFGSGTRLTVV.

The V call is TRBV15, the J call TRBJ2-1; D not resolved. CDR3 length: 15 amino acids. Germline V gene lookup returns CDR1 LNHNV and CDR2 YYDKDF (reference sequence). Trimming cost V 5 bases and J 7 bases, with 18 bases left between them. For the CDR3, the DNA is TGTGCCACCAGCCAGGACGGCTCAAGTCGTAATGAGCAGTTCTTC. Residues: CATSQDGSSRNEQFF.

The genes are TRBV7-9 and TRBJ1-5; no firm D call. V was pared by 3 bases and J by 11 bases, with 11 bases between. Germline V lookup: CDR1 SEHNR, CDR2 FQNEAQ (reference sequence). The CDR3 covers 12 residues. CDR3 DNA sequence: TGTGCCAGCAGCTTCTCATCGGAGGCCCAGCATTTT. Amino acids: CASSFSSEAQHF. The full variable domain, completed using reference TRBV7-9 and TRBJ1-5, is DTGVSQNPRHKITKRGQNVTFRCDPISEHNRLYWYRQTLGQGPEFLTYFQNEAQLEKSRLLSDRFSAERPKGSFSTLEIQRTEQGDSAMYLCASSFSSEAQHFGDGTRLSIL.

The CDR3 DNA reads as TGTGCCAGCAGTGATAGCGGGGACTACAATGAGCAGTTCTTC. Its translation is CASSDSGDYNEQFF. The V and J genes are TRBV6-1 and TRBJ2-1, with 8 bases fitting TRBD2. V trimming: 3 bases; J trimming: 3 bases; junction bases outside the gene matches: 1. CDR1 and CDR2 (germline): MNHNS, SASEGT. The CDR3 is made up of 14 amino acids.

This sequence joins TRBV7-9 and TRBJ1-4; D is perhaps TRBD1 (5 bases). Germline V gene lookup returns CDR1 SEHNR and CDR2 FQNEAQ (reference sequence). V was cut by 3 bases and J by 5 bases, with 16 bases left in between. This CDR3 comprises 16 residues. The CDR3 is CASSFHQGLRNEKLFF. The CDR3 nucleotides read TGTGCCAGCAGCTTCCATCAGGGACTCCGGAATGAAAAACTGTTTTTT. Variable domain in full (rest from reference TRBV7-9 and TRBJ1-4): DTGVSQNPRHKITKRGQNVTFRCDPISEHNRLYWYRQTLGQGPEFLTYFQNEAQLEKSRLLSDRFSAERPKGSFSTLEIQRTEQGDSAMYLCASSFHQGLRNEKLFFGSGTQLSVL.

This chain connects TRBV19 to TRBJ2-2, with 7 bases lining up with TRBD1. This CDR3 region has 14 residues. V lost 7 bases, J lost 5 bases, and 7 bases stayed unmatched. Germline V gives CDR1 LNHDA, CDR2 SQIVND (reference sequence). This CDR3 is CASTLTGWTGELFF. The DNA for the CDR3 is TGTGCCAGTACCCTGACAGGGTGGACCGGGGAGCTGTTTTTT.

This chain uses TRBV2 with TRBJ2-2; D might be TRBD1 or TRBD2, each matching 7 bases. The CDR3 length is 16 residues. Germline lookup yields CDR1 SNHLY and CDR2 FYNNEI. V was clipped by 6 bases and J by 4 bases, with 18 bases between them. The CDR3 loop reads CASRRGGQILTGELFF. The CDR3 DNA sequence: TGTGCCAGCAGGAGGGGGGGACAGATCCTCACCGGGGAGCTGTTTTTT.

In its sample, this clone was seen once. The rearrangement links TRBV6-5 to TRBJ1-1, with a weak D call TRBD1 (5 bases). Germline values: CDR1 MNHEY, CDR2 SVGAGI. V lost 6 bases, J lost 1 base, and 12 bases lay in between. This CDR3 has 14 residues. For the CDR3, the DNA is TGTGCCAGCAGCCACGATAGGGGGAACACTGAAGCTTTCTTT. Translating it yields CASSHDRGNTEAFF.